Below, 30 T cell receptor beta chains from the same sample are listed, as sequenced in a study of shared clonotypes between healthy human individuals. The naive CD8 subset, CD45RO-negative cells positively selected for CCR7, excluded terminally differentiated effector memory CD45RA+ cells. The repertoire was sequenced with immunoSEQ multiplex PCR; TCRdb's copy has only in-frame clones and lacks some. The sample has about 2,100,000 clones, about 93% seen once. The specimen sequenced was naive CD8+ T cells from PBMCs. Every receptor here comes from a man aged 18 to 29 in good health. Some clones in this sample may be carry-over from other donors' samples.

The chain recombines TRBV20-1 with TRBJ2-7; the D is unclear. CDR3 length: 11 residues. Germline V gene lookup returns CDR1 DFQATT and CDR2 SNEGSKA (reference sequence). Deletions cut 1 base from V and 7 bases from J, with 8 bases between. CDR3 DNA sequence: TGCAGTGCTAGAGGCGGAGCGGAGCAGTACTTC. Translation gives CSARGGAEQYF.

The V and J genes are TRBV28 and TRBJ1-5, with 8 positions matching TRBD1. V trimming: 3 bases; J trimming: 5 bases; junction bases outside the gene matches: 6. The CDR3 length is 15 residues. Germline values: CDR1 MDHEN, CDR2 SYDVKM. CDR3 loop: CASSLGTGGDQPQHF. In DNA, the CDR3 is TGTGCCAGCAGTTTGGGTACAGGGGGTGATCAGCCCCAGCATTTT. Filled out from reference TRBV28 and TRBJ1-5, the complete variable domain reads DVKVTQSSRYLVKRTGEKVFLECVQDMDHENMFWYRQDPGLGLRLIYFSYDVKMKEKGDIPEGYSVSREKKERFSLILESASTNQTSMYLCASSLGTGGDQPQHFGDGTRLSIL.

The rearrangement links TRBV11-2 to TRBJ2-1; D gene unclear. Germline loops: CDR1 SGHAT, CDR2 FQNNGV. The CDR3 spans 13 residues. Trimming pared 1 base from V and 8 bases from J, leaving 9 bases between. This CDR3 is CASSLANRHEQFF. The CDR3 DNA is TGTGCCAGCAGCTTAGCGAACAGACATGAGCAGTTCTTC.

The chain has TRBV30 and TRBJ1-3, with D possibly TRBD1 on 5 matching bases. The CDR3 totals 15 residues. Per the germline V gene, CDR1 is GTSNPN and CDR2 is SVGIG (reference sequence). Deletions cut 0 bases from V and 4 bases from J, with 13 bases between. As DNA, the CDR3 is TGTGCCTGGAGTGTGGATGGGGGGAACGGAAACACCATATATTTT. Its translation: CAWSVDGGNGNTIYF.

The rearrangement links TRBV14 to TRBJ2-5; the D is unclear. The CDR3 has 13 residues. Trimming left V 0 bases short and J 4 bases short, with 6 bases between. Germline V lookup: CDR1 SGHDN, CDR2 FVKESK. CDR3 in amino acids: CASSQDFTETQYF. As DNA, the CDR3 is TGTGCCAGCAGCCAAGACTTTACAGAGACCCAGTACTTC.

CDR3 sequence: CASSEGLAGAFEQYF. CDR3 nucleotide sequence: TGTGCCAGCAGCGAGGGACTAGCGGGAGCGTTCGAGCAGTACTTC. The rearrangement links TRBV9 to TRBJ2-7; 14 bases agree with TRBD2. This CDR3 comprises 15 residues. Trimming removed 3 bases from V and 6 bases from J; junction bases left unmatched: 5. Germline CDR1 reads SGDLS; CDR2 reads YYNGEE.

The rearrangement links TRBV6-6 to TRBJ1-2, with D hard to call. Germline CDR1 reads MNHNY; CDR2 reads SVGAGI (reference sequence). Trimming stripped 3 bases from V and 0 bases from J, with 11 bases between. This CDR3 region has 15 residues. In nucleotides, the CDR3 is TGTGCCAGCAGTTATTCCCAGGTCGCTAACTATGGCTACACCTTC. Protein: CASSYSQVANYGYTF.

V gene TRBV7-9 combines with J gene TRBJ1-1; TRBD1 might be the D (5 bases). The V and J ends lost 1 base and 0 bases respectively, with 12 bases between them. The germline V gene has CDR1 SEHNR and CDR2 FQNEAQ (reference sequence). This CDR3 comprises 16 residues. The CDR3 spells CASSLVGAGMNTEAFF. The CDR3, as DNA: TGTGCCAGCAGCTTAGTGGGTGCAGGGATGAACACTGAAGCTTTCTTT.

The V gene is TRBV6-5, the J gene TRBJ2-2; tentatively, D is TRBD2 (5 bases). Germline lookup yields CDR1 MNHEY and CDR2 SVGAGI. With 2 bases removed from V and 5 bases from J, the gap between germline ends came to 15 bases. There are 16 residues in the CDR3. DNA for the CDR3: TGTGCCAGCAGTTACGAGGCTAGCAGCCGAACCGGGGAGCTGTTTTTT. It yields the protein CASSYEASSRTGELFF.

CDR3 sequence: CASSYTLAGTTDTQYF. DNA for the CDR3: TGTGCCAGCAGTTACACTCTAGCGGGGACCACAGATACGCAGTATTTT. The chain employs TRBV6-5 and TRBJ2-3; 9 bases line up with TRBD2. V dropped 2 bases and J dropped 2; count of bases not matched to a gene: 5. CDR3 length: 16 residues. Germline V gene sequence: CDR1 MNHEY, CDR2 SVGAGI.

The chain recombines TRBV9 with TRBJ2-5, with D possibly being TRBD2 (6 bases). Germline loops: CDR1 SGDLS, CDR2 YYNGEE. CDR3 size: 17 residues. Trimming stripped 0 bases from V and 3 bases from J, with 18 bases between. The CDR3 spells CASSVATGDYPKETQYF. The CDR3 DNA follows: TGTGCCAGCAGCGTAGCTACGGGGGATTACCCTAAAGAGACCCAGTACTTC.

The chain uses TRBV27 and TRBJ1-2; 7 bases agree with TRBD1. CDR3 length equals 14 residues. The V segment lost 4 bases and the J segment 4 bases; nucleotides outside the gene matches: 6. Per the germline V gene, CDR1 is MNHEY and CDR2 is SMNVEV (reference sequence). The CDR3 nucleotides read TGTGCCAGCAGTTCAAAGGGACAGCTCTATGGCTACACCTTC. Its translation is CASSSKGQLYGYTF.

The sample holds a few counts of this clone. The CDR3 nucleotides read TGTGCCAGCAGTACCGCCCCGCATCAGCCCCAGCATTTT. The encoded protein is CASSTAPHQPQHF. V usage is TRBV6-5 and J usage is TRBJ1-5, with D uncertain. Germline V gene lookup returns CDR1 MNHEY and CDR2 SVGAGI. V lost 5 bases and J lost 5, with 10 bases in between. The CDR3 consists of 13 residues.

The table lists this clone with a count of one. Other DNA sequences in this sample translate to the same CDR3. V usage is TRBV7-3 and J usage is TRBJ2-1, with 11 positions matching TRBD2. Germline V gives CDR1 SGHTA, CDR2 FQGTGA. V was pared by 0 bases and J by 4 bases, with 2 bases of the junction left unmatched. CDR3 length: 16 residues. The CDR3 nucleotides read TGTGCCAGCAGCTTAACGGGACTAGCGGATTACAATGAGCAGTTCTTC. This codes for CASSLTGLADYNEQFF.

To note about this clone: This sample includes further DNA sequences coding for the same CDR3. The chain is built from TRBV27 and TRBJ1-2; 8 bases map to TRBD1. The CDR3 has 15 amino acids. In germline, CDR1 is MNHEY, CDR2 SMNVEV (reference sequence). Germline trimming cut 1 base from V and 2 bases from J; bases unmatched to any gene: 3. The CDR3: CASSLLTGANYGYTF. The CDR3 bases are TGTGCCAGCAGTTTATTGACAGGGGCAAACTATGGCTACACCTTC.

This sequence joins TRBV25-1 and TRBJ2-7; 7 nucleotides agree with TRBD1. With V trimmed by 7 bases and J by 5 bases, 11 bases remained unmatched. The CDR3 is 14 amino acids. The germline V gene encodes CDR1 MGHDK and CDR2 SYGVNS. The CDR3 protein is CASTQRGPSNEQYF. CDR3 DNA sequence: TGTGCCAGCACCCAAAGGGGGCCTAGCAACGAGCAGTACTTC.

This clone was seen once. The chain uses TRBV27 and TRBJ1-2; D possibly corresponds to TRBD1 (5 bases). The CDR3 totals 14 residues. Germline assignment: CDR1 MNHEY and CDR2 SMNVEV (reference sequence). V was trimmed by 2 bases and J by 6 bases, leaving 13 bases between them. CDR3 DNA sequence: TGTGCCAGCAGTTTAGTCAACGCAGGGAATGGCTACACCTTC. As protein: CASSLVNAGNGYTF.

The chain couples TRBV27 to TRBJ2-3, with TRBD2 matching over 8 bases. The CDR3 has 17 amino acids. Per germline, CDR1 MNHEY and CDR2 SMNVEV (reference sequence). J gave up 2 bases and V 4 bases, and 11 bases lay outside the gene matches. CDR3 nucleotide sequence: TGTGCCAGCAGTTCAGGAACACTAGCGGACCTCACAGATACGCAGTATTTT. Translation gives CASSSGTLADLTDTQYF.

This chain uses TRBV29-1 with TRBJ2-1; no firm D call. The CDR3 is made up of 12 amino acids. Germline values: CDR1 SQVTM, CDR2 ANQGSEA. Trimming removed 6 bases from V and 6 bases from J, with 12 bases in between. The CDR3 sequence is CSVDVLSNEQFF. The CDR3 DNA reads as TGCAGCGTGGACGTACTGAGCAATGAGCAGTTCTTC.

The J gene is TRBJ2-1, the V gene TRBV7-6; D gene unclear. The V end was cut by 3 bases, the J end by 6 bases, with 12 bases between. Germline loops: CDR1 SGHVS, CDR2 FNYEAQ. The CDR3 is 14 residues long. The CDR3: CASSFLSLGNEQFF. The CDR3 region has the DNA TGTGCCAGCAGCTTCCTGAGTTTGGGCAATGAGCAGTTCTTC.

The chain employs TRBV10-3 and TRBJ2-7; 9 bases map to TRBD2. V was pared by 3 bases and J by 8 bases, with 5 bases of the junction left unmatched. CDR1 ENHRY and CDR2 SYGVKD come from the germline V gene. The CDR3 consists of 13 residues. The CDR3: CAISEGTSLKQYF. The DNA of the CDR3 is TGTGCCATCAGTGAAGGGACTAGCTTGAAGCAGTACTTC.

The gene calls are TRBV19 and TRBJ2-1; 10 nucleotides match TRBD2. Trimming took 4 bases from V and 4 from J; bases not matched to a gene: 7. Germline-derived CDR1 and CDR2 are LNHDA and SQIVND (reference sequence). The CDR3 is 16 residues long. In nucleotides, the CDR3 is TGTGCCAGTAGTACAATCCCTAGCGGGGGATACAATGAGCAGTTCTTC. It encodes CASSTIPSGGYNEQFF.

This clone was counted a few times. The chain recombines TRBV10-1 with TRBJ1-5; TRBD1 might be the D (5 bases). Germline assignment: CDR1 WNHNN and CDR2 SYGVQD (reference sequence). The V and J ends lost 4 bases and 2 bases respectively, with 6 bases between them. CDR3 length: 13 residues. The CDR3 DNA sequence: TGCGCCAGCAGTGGACAGCGCAATCAGCCCCAGCATTTT. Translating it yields CASSGQRNQPQHF.

This chain's CDR3 is CASSQKWGDREQYF. DNA of the CDR3: TGCGCCAGCAGCCAAAAGTGGGGGGATCGCGAGCAGTACTTC. The chain recombines TRBV4-1 with TRBJ2-7; D may be TRBD2 (6 bases). The CDR3 totals 14 residues. CDR1 MGHRA and CDR2 YSYEKL come from the germline V gene. Deletions cut 2 bases from V and 6 bases from J, with 14 bases between.

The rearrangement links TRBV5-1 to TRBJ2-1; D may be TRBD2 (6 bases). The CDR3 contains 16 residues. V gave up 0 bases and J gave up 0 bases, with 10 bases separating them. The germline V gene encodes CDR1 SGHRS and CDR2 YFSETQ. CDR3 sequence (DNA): TGCGCCAGCAGCTTGGCAGGCGGGGTCTCCTACAATGAGCAGTTCTTC. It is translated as CASSLAGGVSYNEQFF.

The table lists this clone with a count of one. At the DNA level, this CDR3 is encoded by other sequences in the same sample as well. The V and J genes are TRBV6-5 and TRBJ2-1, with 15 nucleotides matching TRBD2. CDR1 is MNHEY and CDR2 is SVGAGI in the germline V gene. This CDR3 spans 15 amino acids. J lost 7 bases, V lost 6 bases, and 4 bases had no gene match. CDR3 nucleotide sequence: TGTGCCAGCAGCTCCGGGACTAGCGGGAGGAATGAGCAGTTCTTC. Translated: CASSSGTSGRNEQFF.

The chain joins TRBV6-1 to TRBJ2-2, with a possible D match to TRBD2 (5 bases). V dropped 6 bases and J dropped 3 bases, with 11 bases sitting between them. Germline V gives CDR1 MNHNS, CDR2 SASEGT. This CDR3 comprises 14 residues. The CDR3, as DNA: TGTGCCAGCAGCCCCTCGGGGTACACCGGGGAGCTGTTTTTT. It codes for CASSPSGYTGELFF.

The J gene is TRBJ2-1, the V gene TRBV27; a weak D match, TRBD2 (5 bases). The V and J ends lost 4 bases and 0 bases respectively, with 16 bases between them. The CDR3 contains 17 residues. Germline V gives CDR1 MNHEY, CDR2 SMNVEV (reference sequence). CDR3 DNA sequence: TGTGCCAGCAGTTCCAACTTAGCGAGGAGCTCCTACAATGAGCAGTTCTTC. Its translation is CASSSNLARSSYNEQFF.

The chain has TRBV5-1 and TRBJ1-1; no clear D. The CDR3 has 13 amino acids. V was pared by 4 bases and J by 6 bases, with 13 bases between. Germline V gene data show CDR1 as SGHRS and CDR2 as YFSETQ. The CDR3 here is CASSPPAGAEAFF. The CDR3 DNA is TGCGCCAGCAGCCCCCCCGCCGGGGCTGAAGCTTTCTTT.

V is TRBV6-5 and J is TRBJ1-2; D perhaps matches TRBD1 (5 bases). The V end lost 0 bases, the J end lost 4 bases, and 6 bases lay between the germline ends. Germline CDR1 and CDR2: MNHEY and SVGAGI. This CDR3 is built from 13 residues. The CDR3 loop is CASSYSQVYGYTF. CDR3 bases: TGTGCCAGCAGTTACTCACAGGTCTATGGCTACACCTTC.